The present TCR beta chain was sequenced within a study of identical twins. The sample holds a few counts of this clonotype. TCRdb re-called the 5' RACE reads through MiXCR, storing one row per CDR3 protein. The sample lists about 500,000 distinct CDR3 sequences; more than 13% were seen once. The CDR3 contains 14 residues. The V segment lost 6 bases and the J segment 11 bases; nucleotides outside the gene matches: 14. The germline gives CDR1 MNHNS, CDR2 SASEGT. These sequences were also reported in another study, on yellow fever vaccine responses in identical twins.

The chain is built from TRBV6-1 and TRBJ2-7, with 9 bases matching TRBD2. This receptor was taken from a woman between 18 and 29 years old in good health. Sequenced input: CD4+ T cells sorted from blood. In nucleotides, the CDR3 is TGTGCCAGCAGCCCTGGACTAGCGAGACCCGGGGAGTACTTC. Its translation is CASSPGLARPGEYF.